The 31 T cell receptor beta chains listed next were all sequenced from one sample in a study of cytomegalovirus exposure and HLA in healthy donors. The PCR contained 60 Vbeta and 13 Jbeta primers. TCRdb keeps only in-frame clones here, not all; method: immunoSEQ multiplex PCR. Here the sample spans approximately 300,000 clones, 70% to 90% being singletons. The sample taken for sequencing was PBMCs. These receptors were obtained from a woman in her 40s in good health and CMV-seropositive.

The J gene is TRBJ2-7, the V gene TRBV4-1, with TRBD1 matching over 8 bases. V lost 1 base to trimming and J lost 2 bases; unmatched junction nucleotides: 1. The CDR3 spans 14 residues. The germline gives CDR1 MGHRA, CDR2 YSYEKL. The CDR3 bases are TGCGCCAGCAGCCAAGGGGACAGGCCCTACGAGCAGTACTTC. Translation gives CASSQGDRPYEQYF.

The CDR3 region is CASSTGAGEANEKLFF. The DNA of the CDR3 is TGTGCCAGTAGTACTGGCGCGGGGGAGGCTAATGAAAAACTGTTTTTT. The chain has TRBV19 and TRBJ1-4, with D perhaps TRBD1 (5 bases). CDR3 length equals 16 residues. In germline, CDR1 is LNHDA, CDR2 SQIVND (reference sequence). Trimming stripped 4 bases from V and 3 bases from J, with 15 bases between.

The rearrangement links TRBV4-2 to TRBJ2-1; TRBD2 matches at 13 bases. The V gene end was trimmed by 3 bases and the J gene end by 12 bases; junction bases not matched to a gene: 8. CDR1 is LGHNA, CDR2 YNFKEQ, per germline. The CDR3 contains 15 residues. The CDR3, as DNA: TGTGCCAGCAGCCAGGGGACTAGCGGGATTTTAGCGCAGTTCTTC. Its translation is CASSQGTSGILAQFF.

V is TRBV5-1 and J is TRBJ2-1, with TRBD2 matching over 8 bases. CDR1 is SGHRS and CDR2 is YFSETQ in the germline V gene. Trimming at V came to 0 bases and at J to 4 bases, leaving 3 bases not matched to a gene. The CDR3 is 15 amino acids. For the CDR3, the DNA is TGCGCCAGCAGCTTGGTGGAGCGGGAGTACAATGAGCAGTTCTTC. Translated: CASSLVEREYNEQFF. Filled out from reference TRBV5-1 and TRBJ2-1, the complete variable domain reads KAGVTQTPRYLIKTRGQQVTLSCSPISGHRSVSWYQQTPGQGLQFLFEYFSETQRNKGNFPGRFSGRQFSNSRSEMNVSTLELGDSALYLCASSLVEREYNEQFFGPGTRLTVL.

The chain has TRBV6-5 and TRBJ1-2; no firm D call. Germline V gives CDR1 MNHEY, CDR2 SVGAGI. Trimming removed 6 bases at V and 3 bases at J, with 14 bases between. CDR3 length equals 14 residues. This chain's CDR3 is CASRPISEDYGYTF. The DNA for the CDR3 is TGTGCCAGCAGGCCTATAAGTGAAGACTATGGCTACACCTTC.

The genes are TRBV7-9 and TRBJ1-2, with D maybe TRBD1 (5 bases). Trimming stripped 5 bases from V and 3 bases from J, with 16 bases between. The CDR3 is 15 residues long. From germline, CDR1 is SEHNR and CDR2 FQNEAQ (reference sequence). The CDR3 region is CASSGTRGDDYGYTF. The CDR3 DNA follows: TGTGCCAGCAGCGGAACCCGGGGGGACGACTATGGCTACACCTTC.

This chain joins TRBV28 and TRBJ1-4, with TRBD1 as a possible D gene (6 bases). Germline CDR1 reads MDHEN; CDR2 reads SYDVKM. Trimming took off 1 base at V and 8 bases at J, with 8 bases between the two ends. The CDR3 consists of 13 residues. The CDR3 DNA follows: TGTGCCAGCAGTTTATACAGGGAAGAAAAACTGTTTTTT. Translated: CASSLYREEKLFF.

This rearrangement joins TRBV28 to TRBJ1-4; D may be TRBD1 (5 bases). Germline V gene sequence: CDR1 MDHEN, CDR2 SYDVKM. The CDR3 consists of 14 residues. The V end was cut by 7 bases, the J end by 8 bases, with 17 bases between. This chain's CDR3 is CASKRPGMIEKLFF. The CDR3 DNA reads as TGTGCCAGCAAAAGGCCAGGGATGATCGAAAAACTGTTTTTT.

This chain uses TRBV19 with TRBJ2-7, with 9 bases identical to TRBD1. The V and J ends lost 11 bases and 5 bases, in that order; junction bases with no gene match: 7. This CDR3 has 12 residues. CDR1 is LNHDA and CDR2 is SQIVND in the germline V gene (reference sequence). The CDR3 region is CAFGQGTDEQYF. CDR3 DNA: TGTGCCTTTGGACAGGGGACGGACGAGCAGTACTTC.

The chain has TRBV20-1 and TRBJ1-1; D remains ambiguous. Germline values: CDR1 DFQATT, CDR2 SNEGSKA (reference sequence). V was shortened by 1 base and J by 8 bases, with 8 bases between the two germline ends. This CDR3 has 11 residues. The CDR3: CSARVSREAFF. The CDR3, as DNA: TGCAGTGCTAGAGTTTCCAGGGAAGCTTTCTTT.

J is TRBJ2-7 and V is TRBV27, with 12 bases fitting TRBD2. Germline V gene sequence: CDR1 MNHEY, CDR2 SMNVEV (reference sequence). The CDR3 covers 15 residues. V was clipped by 0 bases and J by 6 bases; unmatched bases: 3. The chain's CDR3 is CASSLSPSGRGEQYF. CDR3 DNA: TGTGCCAGCAGTTTATCCCCTAGCGGGAGGGGCGAGCAGTACTTC.

This chain links TRBV23-1 with TRBJ2-7; TRBD1 might be the D (5 bases). TRBV23-1 is marked as an open reading frame, function uncertain. The CDR3 length is 14 residues. The ends were cut back, 5 bases at V and 5 bases at J, with 16 bases in the middle. CDR3 DNA sequence: TGCGCCAGCAGTAGCTTCGCCCAACAGGACGAGCAGTACTTC. It specifies CASSSFAQQDEQYF.

The chain joins TRBV7-9 to TRBJ1-1; 7 nucleotides match TRBD1. CDR3 length: 15 amino acids. V was pared by 6 bases and J by 3 bases, with 10 bases of the junction left unmatched. Germline CDR1 and CDR2: SEHNR and FQNEAQ (reference sequence). CDR3 sequence (DNA): TGTGCCAGCAGTAACTCAGGGGGTGCGTACACTGAAGCTTTCTTT. This gives the protein CASSNSGGAYTEAFF.

The V and J genes are TRBV7-6 and TRBJ1-1; possibly TRBD1 for D (6 bases). Trimming took 1 base from V and 1 from J, leaving 10 bases between them. CDR1 is SGHVS and CDR2 is FNYEAQ in the germline V gene. The CDR3 extends over 15 amino acids. In nucleotides, the CDR3 is TGTGCCAGCAGCTTAGACAGGGAAGGGAACACTGAAGCTTTCTTT. This translates into CASSLDREGNTEAFF. The full variable domain, with the rest looked up from reference TRBV7-6 and TRBJ1-1, is GAGVSQSPRYKVTKRGQDVALRCDPISGHVSLYWYRQALGQGPEFLTYFNYEAQQDKSGLPNDRFSAERPEGSISTLTIQRTEQRDSAMYRCASSLDREGNTEAFFGQGTRLTVV.

The sample holds one count of this clone. The gene calls are TRBV6-5 and TRBJ2-5; a weak D match, TRBD2 (6 bases). Germline values: CDR1 MNHEY, CDR2 SVGAGI. This CDR3 has 13 residues. Trimming removed 7 bases at V and 2 bases at J, with 11 bases between. CDR3 sequence (DNA): TGTGCCAGCACCCCCGGGAGACAAGAGACCCAGTACTTC. Translating it yields CASTPGRQETQYF.

Details on this clone: Within the sample, other DNA sequences also encode this same CDR3. The gene calls are TRBV19 and TRBJ1-2; no definite D call. This CDR3 has 12 residues. Germline CDR1 LNHDA, CDR2 SQIVND (reference sequence). V was cut by 4 bases and J by 3 bases, with 6 bases left in between. For the CDR3, the DNA is TGTGCCAGTAGTAGAGGAGACTATGGCTACACCTTC. Amino acids: CASSRGDYGYTF.

V is TRBV30 and J is TRBJ2-1, with a tentative D call TRBD2 (6 bases). The length of the CDR3 is 11 residues. The V gene lost 1 base and the J gene lost 10 bases, with 8 bases spanning the gap. Germline loops: CDR1 GTSNPN, CDR2 SVGIG (reference sequence). The CDR3 loop reads CAWSGGLEQFF. CDR3 DNA sequence: TGTGCCTGGAGTGGTGGACTAGAGCAGTTCTTC.

This sequence joins TRBV7-9 and TRBJ1-6; D may be TRBD1 (6 bases). Germline V CDR1 and CDR2: SEHNR, FQNEAQ (reference sequence). The CDR3 contains 15 residues. V was clipped by 5 bases and J by 6 bases, with 14 bases between them. The DNA of the CDR3 is TGTGCCAGCAGCCCTAGAACAGGGTCTAATTCACCCCTCCACTTT. It is translated as CASSPRTGSNSPLHF.

The genes are TRBV6-4 and TRBJ2-6; TRBD1 might be the D (5 bases). The germline V and J ends were trimmed by 5 bases and 1 base, with 12 bases remaining between them. Germline CDR1 is MRHNA and CDR2 is SNTAGT. This CDR3 comprises 16 residues. As DNA, the CDR3 is TGTGCCAGCAGTAGTACAGGAATATCTGGGGCCAACGTCCTGACTTTC. It specifies CASSSTGISGANVLTF.

The rearrangement joins TRBV27 to TRBJ2-7; TRBD2 matches at 12 bases. After removal of 6 bases from V and 5 bases from J, the junction contained 5 bases not matched to a gene. The V gene's germline CDR1 is MNHEY and CDR2 SMNVEV (reference sequence). This CDR3 spans 14 amino acids. The chain's CDR3 is CASRLAGGLNEQYF. CDR3 coding DNA: TGTGCCAGCAGGCTAGCGGGAGGGCTTAACGAGCAGTACTTC.

V gene TRBV10-2 combines with J gene TRBJ2-2; no firm D call. Germline V CDR1 and CDR2: WSHSY, SAAADI. The CDR3 spans 15 residues. V was trimmed by 0 bases and J by 3 bases, leaving 8 bases between them. The CDR3 region is CASSESISDTGELFF. CDR3 bases: TGCGCCAGCAGTGAGTCGATCAGCGACACCGGGGAGCTGTTTTTT.

V is TRBV27 and J is TRBJ2-2; 7 bases are shared with TRBD1. The V gene's germline CDR1 is MNHEY and CDR2 SMNVEV (reference sequence). V lost 0 bases to trimming and J lost 0 bases; unmatched junction nucleotides: 7. The CDR3 has 18 residues. The CDR3 loop is CASSLSGQIHSNTGELFF. In nucleotides, the CDR3 is TGTGCCAGCAGTTTATCGGGACAGATACACTCGAACACCGGGGAGCTGTTTTTT.

This chain links TRBV7-9 with TRBJ2-7, with TRBD2 matching 9 bases. This CDR3 is 14 amino acids long. The germline V gene has CDR1 SEHNR and CDR2 FQNEAQ (reference sequence). V dropped 5 bases and J dropped 7; count of bases not matched to a gene: 9. Here the CDR3 DNA reads TGTGCCAGCAGCCATAGCGGGAGAGTAGAGGAGCAGTACTTC. This translates into CASSHSGRVEEQYF.

The rearrangement links TRBV19 to TRBJ2-7; TRBD2 agrees at 10 bases. The CDR3 is 15 amino acids. The V gene's germline CDR1 is LNHDA and CDR2 SQIVND (reference sequence). Germline trimming cut 3 bases from V and 6 bases from J; bases unmatched to any gene: 8. The CDR3 bases are TGTGCCAGTAGTATTTCACCTAGCGGGAGTACCGAGCAGTACTTC. The encoded protein is CASSISPSGSTEQYF.

Notes on this clone: The sample contains more than one DNA sequence encoding this CDR3. For the CDR3, the DNA is TGTGCCAGCAGCCGCGGTTACGCGGGGAACACTGAAGCTTTCTTT. Amino acid sequence: CASSRGYAGNTEAFF. The chain recombines TRBV6-5 with TRBJ1-1; D not resolved. The V end was cut by 6 bases, the J end by 1 base, with 15 bases between. The CDR3 is made up of 15 amino acids. CDR1 and CDR2 (germline): MNHEY, SVGAGI.

The V gene is TRBV9, the J gene TRBJ2-3; a weak D match, TRBD1 (6 bases). V was clipped by 3 bases and J by 3 bases, with 14 bases between them. Per germline, CDR1 SGDLS and CDR2 YYNGEE. This CDR3 has 15 residues. In nucleotides, the CDR3 is TGTGCCAGCAGCGCGAGCGAGGGGGTGACAGATACGCAGTATTTT. As protein: CASSASEGVTDTQYF. Full variable domain (rest looked up from reference TRBV9 and TRBJ2-3): DSGVTQTPKHLITATGQRVTLRCSPRSGDLSVYWYQQSLDQGLQFLIQYYNGEERAKGNILERFSAQQFPDLHSELNLSSLELGDSALYFCASSASEGVTDTQYFGPGTRLTVL.

Notes on this clone: At the DNA level, this CDR3 is encoded by other sequences in the same sample as well. The chain couples TRBV6-5 to TRBJ2-1; tentatively, D is TRBD2 (6 bases). Germline CDR1 reads MNHEY; CDR2 reads SVGAGI. Trimming cost V 1 base and J 0 bases, with 10 bases left between them. The CDR3 loop spans 16 amino acids. CDR3 in DNA: TGTGCCAGCAGTTACTTTAGCGGATCCTCCTACAATGAGCAGTTCTTC. Its protein is CASSYFSGSSYNEQFF.

In its sample, this clone was seen a few times. This sequence joins TRBV11-2 and TRBJ1-2; D unclear. This CDR3 is built from 16 residues. Germline V gives CDR1 SGHAT, CDR2 FQNNGV. Trimming shortened V by 5 bases and J by 0 bases, and 16 bases separated the two germline ends. CDR3 in DNA: TGTGCCAGCAGCGCACGGGGAATCAGAACTAACTATGGCTACACCTTC. This gives the protein CASSARGIRTNYGYTF. Based on the CDR3 plus reference TRBV11-2 and TRBJ1-2, the full variable domain is EAGVAQSPRYKIIEKRQSVAFWCNPISGHATLYWYQQILGQGPKLLIQFQNNGVVDDSQLPKDRFSAERLKGVDSTLKIQPAKLEDSAVYLCASSARGIRTNYGYTFGSGTRLTVV.

The V gene is TRBV21-1, the J gene TRBJ2-3; TRBD2 is the table's D call, not checked against the DNA. TRBV21-1 represents a pseudogene. The CDR3 consists of 13 residues. The CDR3 region has the DNA TGTGCCAGCACTAGCGGGAGAAGAGATACGCAGTATTTT. As protein: CASTSGRRDTQYF.

V and J are TRBV19 and TRBJ2-1, with 10 bases identical to TRBD2. V shed 3 bases and J 5 bases; nucleotides not matched to a gene: 10. Germline-derived CDR1 and CDR2 are LNHDA and SQIVND (reference sequence). The CDR3 runs to 17 residues. The CDR3 sequence: CASSIRLAGVSNNEQFF. The CDR3 nucleotides read TGTGCCAGTAGTATTCGTCTAGCGGGAGTTTCGAACAATGAGCAGTTCTTC. Full variable domain (missing parts from reference TRBV19 and TRBJ2-1): DGGITQSPKYLFRKEGQNVTLSCEQNLNHDAMYWYRQDPGQGLRLIYYSQIVNDFQKGDIAEGYSVSREKKESFPLTVTSAQKNPTAFYLCASSIRLAGVSNNEQFFGPGTRLTVL.

The chain links TRBV6-5 to TRBJ1-1; D may be TRBD1 (5 bases). The germline V gene has CDR1 MNHEY and CDR2 SVGAGI. This CDR3 is built from 15 residues. V dropped 2 bases and J dropped 3 bases, with 13 bases sitting between them. CDR3: CASSYRRGWDTEAFF. For the CDR3, the DNA is TGTGCCAGCAGTTACCGGCGGGGCTGGGACACTGAAGCTTTCTTT.